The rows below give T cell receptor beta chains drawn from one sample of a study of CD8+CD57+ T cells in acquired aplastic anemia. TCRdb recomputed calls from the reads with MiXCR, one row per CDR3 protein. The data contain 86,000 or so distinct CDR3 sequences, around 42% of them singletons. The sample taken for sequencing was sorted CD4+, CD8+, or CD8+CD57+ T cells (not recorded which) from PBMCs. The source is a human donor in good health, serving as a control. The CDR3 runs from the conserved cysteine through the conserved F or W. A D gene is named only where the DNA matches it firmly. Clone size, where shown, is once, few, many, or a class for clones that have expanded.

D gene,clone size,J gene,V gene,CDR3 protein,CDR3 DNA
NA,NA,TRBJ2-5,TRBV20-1,CSARVQGAGSWETQYF,TGCAGTGCTAGAGTCCAGGGAGCAGGGTCATGGGAGACCCAGTACTTC
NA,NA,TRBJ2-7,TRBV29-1,CSVEWTAYEQYF,TGCAGCGTTGAATGGACAGCCTACGAGCAGTACTTC
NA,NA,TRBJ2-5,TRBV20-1,CSARDYLEGSFVEETQYF,TGCAGTGCTAGAGATTATCTAGAGGGAAGTTTTGTGGAAGAGACCCAGTACTTC
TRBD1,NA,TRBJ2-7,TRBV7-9,CASSSLGGAGDEQYF,TGTGCCAGCAGCTCCTTAGGGGGCGCAGGCGACGAGCAGTACTTC
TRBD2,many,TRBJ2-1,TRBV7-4,CASRQAGVVRNEQFF,TGTGCCAGCAGACAAGCGGGAGTGGTACGCAATGAGCAGTTCTTC
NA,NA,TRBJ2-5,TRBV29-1,CSVETDSGETQYF,TGCAGCGTTGAGACGGACAGCGGAGAGACCCAGTACTTC
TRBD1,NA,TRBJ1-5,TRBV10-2,CASSFGQGYQPQHF,TGCGCCAGCAGTTTCGGACAGGGTTATCAGCCCCAGCATTTT
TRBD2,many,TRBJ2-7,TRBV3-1,CASSQTAGSYEQYF,TGTGCCAGCAGCCAAACAGCGGGGTCCTACGAGCAGTACTTC
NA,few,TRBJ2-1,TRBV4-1,CASSSRDQLNEQFF,TGCGCCAGCAGCAGCCGGGACCAACTCAATGAGCAGTTCTTC
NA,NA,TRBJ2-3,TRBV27,CASSLAPGSTDTQYF,TGTGCCAGCAGCCTAGCCCCGGGGAGCACAGATACGCAGTATTTT
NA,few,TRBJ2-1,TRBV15,CATDSGHTEQFF,TGTGCCACGGACTCGGGTCATACCGAGCAGTTCTTC
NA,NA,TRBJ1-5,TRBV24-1,CATSDLGSGQPQHF,TGTGCCACCAGTGATTTGGGTAGTGGGCAGCCCCAGCATTTT
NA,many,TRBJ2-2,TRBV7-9,CASSARFDTGELFF,TGTGCCAGCAGCGCCAGGTTCGACACCGGGGAGCTGTTTTTT
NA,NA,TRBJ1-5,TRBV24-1,CATSDLPRLAGGQPQHF,TGTGCCACCAGTGATTTGCCGCGGCTAGCGGGAGGGCAGCCCCAGCATTTT
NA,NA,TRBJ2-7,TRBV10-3,CAISESGIYEQYF,TGTGCCATCAGTGAATCAGGTATCTACGAGCAGTACTTC
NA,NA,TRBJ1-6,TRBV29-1,CSHPTGDRSPLHF,TGCAGCCATCCGACGGGGGACCGATCACCCCTCCACTTT
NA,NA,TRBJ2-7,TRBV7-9,CASSLEQRYEQYF,TGTGCCAGCAGCTTAGAGCAACGGTACGAGCAGTACTTC
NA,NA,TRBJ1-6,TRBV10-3,CAISEQGLYNNSPLHF,TGTGCCATCAGTGAACAGGGACTTTATAATAATTCACCCCTCCACTTT
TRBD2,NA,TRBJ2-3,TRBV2,CATRTSGNTDTQYF,TGTGCCACCAGGACTAGCGGAAACACAGATACGCAGTATTTT
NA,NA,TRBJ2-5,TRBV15,CATSSLGETQYF,TGTGCCACCAGCAGCTTGGGTGAGACCCAGTACTTC
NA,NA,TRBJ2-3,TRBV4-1,CASSQGLRTDTQYF,TGCGCCAGCAGCCAAGGCCTACGCACAGATACGCAGTATTTT
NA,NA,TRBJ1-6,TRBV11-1,CASSQPGTDNSPLHF,TGTGCCAGCAGCCAGCCCGGGACTGATAATTCACCCCTCCACTTT
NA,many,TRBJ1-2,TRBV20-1,CSVPWGGAYGYTF,TGCAGTGTCCCATGGGGGGGCGCCTATGGCTACACCTTC
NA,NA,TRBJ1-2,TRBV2,CASSQRQAPYGYTF,TGTGCCAGCAGCCAAAGACAGGCTCCCTATGGCTACACCTTC
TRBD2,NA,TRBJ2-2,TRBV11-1,CASSPSRGGENTGELFF,TGTGCCAGCAGCCCTTCTCGGGGGGGCGAGAACACCGGGGAGCTGTTTTTT
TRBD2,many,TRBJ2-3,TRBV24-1,CATSDVPLAGERDTQYF,TGTGCCACCAGTGATGTCCCCCTAGCGGGGGAAAGAGATACGCAGTATTTT
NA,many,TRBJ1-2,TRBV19,CASSIGLKGFHTF,TGTGCCAGTAGTATAGGATTAAAGGGGTTCCACACCTTC
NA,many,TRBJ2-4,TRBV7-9,CASSLRTEGNIQYF,TGTGCCAGCAGCCTACGGACAGAAGGCAACATTCAGTACTTC
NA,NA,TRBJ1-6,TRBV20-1,CSALPRGAGPNSPLHF,TGCAGTGCTCTACCTCGTGGGGCAGGGCCTAATTCACCCCTCCACTTT
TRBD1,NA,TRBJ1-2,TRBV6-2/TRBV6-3,CASSRGQLANYGYTF,TGTGCCAGCAGCAGGGGACAGTTAGCTAACTATGGCTACACCTTC
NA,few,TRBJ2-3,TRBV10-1,CASSGPGVGDTQYF,TGCGCCAGCAGTGGCCCAGGGGTGGGCGATACGCAGTATTTT
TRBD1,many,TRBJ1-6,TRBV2,CASSEGQGSSPLHF,TGTGCCAGCAGTGAGGGACAGGGGAGTTCACCCCTCCACTTT
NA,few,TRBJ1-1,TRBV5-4,CASSFMMENTEAFF,TGTGCCAGCAGCTTTATGATGGAAAACACTGAAGCTTTCTTT
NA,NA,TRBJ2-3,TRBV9,CASSLTRSVTDTQYF,TGTGCCAGCAGTTTGACTAGGTCTGTCACAGATACGCAGTATTTT
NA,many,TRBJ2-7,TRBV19,CASSIALIDTAYEQYF,TGTGCCAGTAGTATAGCCCTGATTGATACCGCCTACGAGCAGTACTTC
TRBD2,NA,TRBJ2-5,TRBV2,CASSGDSGGGRETQYF,TGTGCCAGCAGTGGCGATAGCGGGGGGGGGCGAGAGACCCAGTACTTC
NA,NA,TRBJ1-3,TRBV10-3,CASSERQVPGNTIYF,TGTGCCAGCAGTGAAAGACAGGTCCCTGGAAACACCATATATTTT
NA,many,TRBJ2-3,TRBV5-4,CASSLGLGVDTQYF,TGTGCCAGCAGCTTGGGGCTAGGAGTGGATACGCAGTATTTT
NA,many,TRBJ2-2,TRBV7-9,CASSFDVRQTTGELFF,TGTGCCAGCTCCTTTGATGTCAGGCAGACCACCGGGGAGCTGTTTTTT
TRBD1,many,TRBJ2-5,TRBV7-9,CASSSDRVQTQYF,TGTGCCAGCAGCTCGGACAGGGTACAGACCCAGTACTTC
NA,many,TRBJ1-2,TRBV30,CAWVEVTGYTF,TGTGCCTGGGTTGAGGTTACTGGCTACACCTTC
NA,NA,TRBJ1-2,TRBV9,CASSFDTNYGYTF,TGTGCCAGCAGCTTCGACACGAACTATGGCTACACCTTC
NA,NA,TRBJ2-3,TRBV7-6,CASSRNFGVGDTQYF,TGTGCCAGCAGCCGCAACTTTGGTGTTGGAGATACGCAGTATTTT
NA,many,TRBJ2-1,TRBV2,CASRSPMSSYNEQFF,TGTGCCAGCAGGTCCCCCATGAGCTCCTACAATGAGCAGTTCTTC
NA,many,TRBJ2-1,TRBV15,CATSRVASNEQFF,TGTGCCACCAGCAGAGTGGCGTCCAATGAGCAGTTTTTC
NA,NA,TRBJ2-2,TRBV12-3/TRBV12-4,CASSLVGAGELFF,TGTGCCAGCAGTTTAGTGGGGGCCGGGGAGCTGTTTTTT
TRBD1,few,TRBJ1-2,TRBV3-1,CASSQEKNRGWSNYGYTF,TGTGCCAGCAGCCAAGAAAAGAACAGGGGGTGGTCTAACTATGGCTACACCTTC
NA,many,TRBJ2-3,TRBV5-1,CASSSHSDTQYF,TGCGCCAGCAGCTCCCACTCAGATACGCAGTATTTT
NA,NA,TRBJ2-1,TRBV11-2,CASSLSVYNEQFF,TGTGCCAGCAGCTTGTCAGTATACAATGAGCAGTTCTTC
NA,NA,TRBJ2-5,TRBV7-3,CASSVAPGPQETQYF,TGTGCCAGCAGCGTAGCTCCAGGGCCCCAAGAGACCCAGTACTTC
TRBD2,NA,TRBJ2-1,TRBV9,CASSVESGGTNEQFF,TGTGCCAGCAGCGTAGAAAGCGGGGGGACGAATGAGCAGTTCTTC
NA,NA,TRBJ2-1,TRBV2,CASSEILGQGNEQFF,TGCGCCAGCAGCGAAATTTTAGGGCAGGGCAATGAGCAGTTCTTC
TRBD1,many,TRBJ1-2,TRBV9,CASRGQAGYTF,TGTGCCAGCAGGGGACAGGCTGGCTACACCTTC
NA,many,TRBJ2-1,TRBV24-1,CATSDRPRTVYNNEQFF,TGTGCCACCAGTGATCGTCCCCGGACTGTCTATAACAATGAGCAGTTCTTC
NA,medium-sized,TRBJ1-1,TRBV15,CATSRDTWNTEAFF,TGTGCCACCAGCAGGGACACCTGGAACACTGAAGCTTTCTTT